These 8 T cell receptor beta chains were sequenced from one sample in a study of human T cells and chemical hapten exposure. TCRdb re-derived calls from the RACE reads in MiXCR, one entry per CDR3 protein. Of about 290,000 distinct CDR3 sequences listed, over 7.5% were seen once; the top ten hold 1.2%. Time point denoted: pre-sensitization, week 0. The treatment denotes: therapeutic diphenylcyclopropenone sensitization with weekly scalp DPC. This material consisted of whole blood, taken in connection with sensitization to the hapten diphenylcyclopropenone (DPC). Receptors were obtained from a young man with alopecia areata. Some clones in this sample may be carry-over from other donors' samples.

This clonotype was detected a few times. The chain links TRBV7-2 to TRBJ1-1, with 7 bases matching TRBD1. CDR3 length: 14 residues. V was pared by 1 base and J by 11 bases, with 10 bases of the junction left unmatched. From germline, CDR1 is SGHTA and CDR2 FQGNSA. The CDR3 reads CASSLEGAMGEAFF. Here the CDR3 DNA reads TGTGCCAGCAGCTTAGAGGGGGCGATGGGGGAGGCTTTCTTT.

This rearrangement joins TRBV20-1 to TRBJ1-3; D is undetermined. Germline assignment: CDR1 DFQATT and CDR2 SNEGSKA (reference sequence). Trimming left V 7 bases short and J 0 bases short, with 7 bases between. The CDR3 contains 12 residues. CDR3 amino acids: CSVQSSGNTIYF. The CDR3 nucleotides are TGCAGTGTGCAGAGCTCTGGAAACACCATATATTTT.

The V gene is TRBV7-9, the J gene TRBJ1-1, with a weak D call TRBD1 (5 bases). This CDR3 contains 12 residues. CDR1 and CDR2 (germline): SEHNR, FQNEAQ (reference sequence). V was pared by 7 bases and J by 4 bases, with 10 bases between. The CDR3 is CASTGTGTEAFF. The CDR3 DNA follows: TGTGCCAGCACCGGAACAGGCACTGAAGCTTTCTTT. Looking up the rest from reference TRBV7-9 and TRBJ1-1 gives the full variable domain: DTGVSQNPRHKITKRGQNVTFRCDPISEHNRLYWYRQTLGQGPEFLTYFQNEAQLEKSRLLSDRFSAERPKGSFSTLEIQRTEQGDSAMYLCASTGTGTEAFFGQGTRLTVV.

The rearrangement joins TRBV12-5 to TRBJ2-1, with 8 nucleotides matching TRBD2. V lost 1 base, J lost 8 bases, and 10 bases stayed unmatched. Per germline, CDR1 LGHNT and CDR2 FRNRAP. The CDR3 runs 16 residues. CDR3 loop: CASGLEFGTSLYEQFF. The CDR3 nucleotides read TGTGCTAGTGGTTTGGAGTTTGGGACTAGTCTCTATGAGCAGTTCTTC. Full variable domain (missing parts from reference TRBV12-5 and TRBJ2-1): DARVTQTPRHKVTEMGQEVTMRCQPILGHNTVFWYRQTMMQGLELLAYFRNRAPLDDSGMPKDRFSAEMPDATLATLKIQPSEPRDSAVYFCASGLEFGTSLYEQFFGPGTRLTVL.

This chain joins TRBV29-1 and TRBJ2-3; no clear D gene. This CDR3 is 13 amino acids long. The germline V gene encodes CDR1 SQVTM and CDR2 ANQGSEA. V was shortened by 6 bases and J by 1 base, with 11 bases between the two germline ends. The CDR3 DNA sequence: TGCAGCGTGGAACCCTCTGGCACAGATACGCAGTATTTT. Protein sequence: CSVEPSGTDTQYF.

This clonotype appeared a few times. The chain carries TRBV20-1 and TRBJ2-1; D uncertain. V was trimmed by 3 bases and J by 0 bases, leaving 9 bases between them. CDR1 DFQATT and CDR2 SNEGSKA come from the germline V gene (reference sequence). The CDR3 sequence is 14 residues long. CDR3 protein: CSASRGSSYNEQFF. The CDR3, as DNA: TGCAGTGCTAGTAGAGGAAGCTCCTACAATGAGCAGTTCTTC.

This chain joins TRBV7-9 and TRBJ1-4; D is ambiguous. Germline V gene lookup returns CDR1 SEHNR and CDR2 FQNEAQ (reference sequence). This CDR3 region has 13 residues. Trimming left V 3 bases short and J 4 bases short, with 6 bases between. The CDR3 reads CASSLGYNEKLFF. The CDR3 region has the DNA TGTGCCAGCAGCTTGGGGTATAATGAAAAACTGTTTTTT.

A word on this clonotype: A much larger clone differs by one base, so this may be a read error. The CDR3: CASSPSANNQPQHF. The DNA of the CDR3 is TGTGCCAGCAGTCCCTCGGCGAACAATCAGCCCCAGCATTTT. The chain has TRBV12-3 or TRBV12-4 and TRBJ1-5; D unresolved. The CDR3 runs to 14 residues. Trimming pared 5 bases from V and 3 bases from J, leaving 11 bases between.